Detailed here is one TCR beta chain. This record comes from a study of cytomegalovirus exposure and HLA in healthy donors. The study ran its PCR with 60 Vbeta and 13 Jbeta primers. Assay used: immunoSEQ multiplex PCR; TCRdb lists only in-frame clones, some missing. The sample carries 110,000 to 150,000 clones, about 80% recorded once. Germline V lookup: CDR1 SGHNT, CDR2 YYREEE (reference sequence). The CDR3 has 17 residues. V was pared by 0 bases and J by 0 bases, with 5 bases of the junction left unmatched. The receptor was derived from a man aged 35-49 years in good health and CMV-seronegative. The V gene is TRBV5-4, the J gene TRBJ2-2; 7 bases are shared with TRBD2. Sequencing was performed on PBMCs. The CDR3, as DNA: TGTGCCAGCAGCTTGGATGGGCTAGCGGCGAACACCGGGGAGCTGTTTTTT. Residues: CASSLDGLAANTGELFF.